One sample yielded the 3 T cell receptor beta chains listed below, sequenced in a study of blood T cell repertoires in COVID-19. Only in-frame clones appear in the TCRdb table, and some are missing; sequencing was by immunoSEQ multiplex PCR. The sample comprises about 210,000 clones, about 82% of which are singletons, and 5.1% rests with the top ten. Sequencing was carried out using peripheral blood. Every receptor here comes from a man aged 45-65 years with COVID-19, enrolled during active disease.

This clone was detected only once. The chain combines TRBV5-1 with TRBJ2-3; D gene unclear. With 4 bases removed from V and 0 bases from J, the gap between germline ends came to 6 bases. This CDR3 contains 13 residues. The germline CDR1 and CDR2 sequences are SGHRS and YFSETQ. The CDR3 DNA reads TGCGCCAGCAGCGCGGCTAGCACAGATACGCAGTATTTT. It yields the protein CASSAASTDTQYF.

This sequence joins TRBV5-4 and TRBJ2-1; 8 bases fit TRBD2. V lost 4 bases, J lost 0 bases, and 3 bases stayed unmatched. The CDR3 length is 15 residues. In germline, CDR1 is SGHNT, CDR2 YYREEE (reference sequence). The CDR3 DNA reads TGTGCCAGCAGCGCGGGGGGCCGCTCCTACAATGAGCAGTTCTTC. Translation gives CASSAGGRSYNEQFF.

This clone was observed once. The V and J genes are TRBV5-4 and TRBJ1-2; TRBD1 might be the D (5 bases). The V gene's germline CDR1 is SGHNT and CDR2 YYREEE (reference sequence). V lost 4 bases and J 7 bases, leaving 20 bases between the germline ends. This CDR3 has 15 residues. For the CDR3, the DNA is TGTGCCAGCAGCCCGAAATCGGGGGGACGGCTTGGCTACACCTTC. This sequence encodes CASSPKSGGRLGYTF. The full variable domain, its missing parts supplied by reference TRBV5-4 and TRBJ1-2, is ETGVTQSPTHLIKTRGQQVTLRCSSQSGHNTVSWYQQALGQGPQFIFQYYREEENGRGNFPPRFSGLQFPNYSSELNVNALELDDSALYLCASSPKSGGRLGYTFGSGTRLTVV.